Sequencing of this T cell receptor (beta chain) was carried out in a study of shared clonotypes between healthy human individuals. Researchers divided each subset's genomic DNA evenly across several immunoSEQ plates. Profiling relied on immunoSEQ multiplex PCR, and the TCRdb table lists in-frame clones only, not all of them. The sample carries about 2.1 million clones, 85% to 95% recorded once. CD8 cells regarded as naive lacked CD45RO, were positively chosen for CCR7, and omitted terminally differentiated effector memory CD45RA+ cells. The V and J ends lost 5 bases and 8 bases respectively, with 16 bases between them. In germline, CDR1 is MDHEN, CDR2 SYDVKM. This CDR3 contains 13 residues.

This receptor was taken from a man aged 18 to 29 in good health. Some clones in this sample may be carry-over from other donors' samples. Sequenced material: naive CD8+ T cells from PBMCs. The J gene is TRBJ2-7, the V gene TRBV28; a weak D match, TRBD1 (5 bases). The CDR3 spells CASSQDTGRQQYF. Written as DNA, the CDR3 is TGTGCCAGCAGTCAGGACACAGGCCGGCAGCAGTACTTC.